This T cell receptor beta chain emerged from a study of blood T cell repertoires in COVID-19. For the study at large: T cells, B-cell-depleted T cells, or PBMCs provided the cDNA or gDNA that served as material.

CDR1 and CDR2 from the germline V gene are SGHNT and YENEEA. The V end lost 5 bases, the J end lost 6 bases, and 18 bases lay between the germline ends. The CDR3 totals 15 residues. As processed by the authors: Amplified reference gene primers provided the basis for estimating nucleated cell counts. Here immunoSEQ multiplex PCR was the method, and the copy in TCRdb shows in-frame clones only, minus some. V, J and clone size reflect that table, while D and trimming were determined from the DNA. The table records 200,000 or so clones, around 80% of them present only once. The chain recombines TRBV11-3 with TRBJ2-3, with a weak D call TRBD1 (6 bases). This clonotype originated in an elderly woman with acute or convalescent COVID-19. Input material: peripheral blood. The CDR3 nucleotides are TGTGCCAGCAGCAAATTGGGGGCCTTAAAGGATACGCAGTATTTT. It is translated as CASSKLGALKDTQYF.